Each of the 7 T cell receptor beta chains below was sequenced from the same sample in a study of cytomegalovirus exposure and HLA in healthy donors. Measured with immunoSEQ multiplex PCR; TCRdb has only the in-frame clones, and not every one. The data hold under 150,000 clones, with about 87% observed a single time. Input material: PBMCs. The receptors here all came from a man aged 18-30 years in good health and CMV-seropositive.

CDR3 coding DNA: TGTGCCAGCAGCCTCGGACTAGCGGGGGCCCGGGGGAATGAGCAGTTCTTC. Translating gives CASSLGLAGARGNEQFF. The rearrangement uses TRBV5-4 and TRBJ2-1; 13 bases agree with TRBD2. Germline CDR1 is SGHNT and CDR2 is YYREEE (reference sequence). Trimming cost V 4 bases and J 7 bases; bases outside gene matches: 11. The CDR3 loop spans 17 amino acids.

This clone has only one observation. The chain is built from TRBV15 and TRBJ1-4; 8 positions match TRBD1. The CDR3 has 15 amino acids. Germline V gene sequence: CDR1 LNHNV, CDR2 YYDKDF (reference sequence). The V gene end was trimmed by 5 bases and the J gene end by 6 bases; junction bases not matched to a gene: 8. This chain's CDR3 is CATSGTGGEHEKLFF. The DNA for the CDR3 is TGTGCCACCAGCGGAACAGGGGGAGAACATGAAAAACTGTTTTTT.

The chain employs TRBV9 and TRBJ2-7, with 10 positions matching TRBD1. The CDR3 contains 16 residues. Trimming at V came to 3 bases and at J to 2 bases, leaving 8 bases not matched to a gene. Germline loops: CDR1 SGDLS, CDR2 YYNGEE. The CDR3 DNA reads as TGTGCCAGCAGCGCCTCTCTAGGGACAGGGGCCTACGAGCAGTACTTC. Amino acid sequence: CASSASLGTGAYEQYF.

The rearrangement links TRBV4-2 to TRBJ1-1; D might be TRBD1 (6 bases). Germline CDR1 is LGHNA and CDR2 is YNFKEQ. The CDR3 length is 15 residues. Trimming stripped 3 bases from V and 0 bases from J, with 11 bases between. The DNA of the CDR3 is TGTGCCAGCAGCCAGGATACAGGGTTGAACACTGAAGCTTTCTTT. Encoded protein: CASSQDTGLNTEAFF.

V and J are TRBV7-9 and TRBJ1-1; tentative D call: TRBD1 (5 bases). The V gene's germline CDR1 is SEHNR and CDR2 FQNEAQ (reference sequence). This CDR3 spans 13 amino acids. V lost 6 bases, J lost 5 bases, and 13 bases lay in between. CDR3 sequence reads: CASSSQGGTEAFF. The CDR3 DNA reads TGTGCCAGCAGTTCTCAGGGAGGAACTGAAGCTTTCTTT.

The CDR3 bases are TGTGCCAGCAGCTTAGAGGCTAGGGGGGGGGCAGATACGCAGTATTTT. It yields the protein CASSLEARGGADTQYF. The chain links TRBV11-2 to TRBJ2-3; TRBD2 is a possible D gene (7 bases). The CDR3 extends over 16 amino acids. The germline gives CDR1 SGHAT, CDR2 FQNNGV. V lost 0 bases to trimming and J lost 4 bases, with 14 bases between them.

CDR3: CASSPLTSGARTGELFF. CDR3 sequence (DNA): TGTGCCAGCTCACCACTAACCAGCGGGGCAAGAACCGGGGAGCTGTTTTTT. The gene calls are TRBV18 and TRBJ2-2; TRBD2 matches at 7 bases. CDR3 length: 17 amino acids. Looked up from germline, CDR1 is KGHSH and CDR2 is LQKENI. With 1 base clipped from V and 5 bases from J, the junction kept 10 bases outside the gene matches.